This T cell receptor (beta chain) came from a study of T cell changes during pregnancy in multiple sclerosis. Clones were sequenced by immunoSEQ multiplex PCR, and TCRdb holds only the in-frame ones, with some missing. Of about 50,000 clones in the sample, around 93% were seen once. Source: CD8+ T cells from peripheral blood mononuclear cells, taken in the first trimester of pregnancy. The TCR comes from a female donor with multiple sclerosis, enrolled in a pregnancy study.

CDR3 region: CSVLGQGTGMSSYEQYF. CDR3 DNA: TGCAGCGTTCTAGGACAGGGGACGGGAATGAGCTCCTACGAGCAGTACTTC. The chain couples TRBV29-1 to TRBJ2-5; 9 nucleotides line up with TRBD1. The DNA end is a closer match to TRBJ2-7, so the J assignment may be wrong. The CDR3 has 17 residues. Germline lookup yields CDR1 SQVTM and CDR2 ANQGSEA.